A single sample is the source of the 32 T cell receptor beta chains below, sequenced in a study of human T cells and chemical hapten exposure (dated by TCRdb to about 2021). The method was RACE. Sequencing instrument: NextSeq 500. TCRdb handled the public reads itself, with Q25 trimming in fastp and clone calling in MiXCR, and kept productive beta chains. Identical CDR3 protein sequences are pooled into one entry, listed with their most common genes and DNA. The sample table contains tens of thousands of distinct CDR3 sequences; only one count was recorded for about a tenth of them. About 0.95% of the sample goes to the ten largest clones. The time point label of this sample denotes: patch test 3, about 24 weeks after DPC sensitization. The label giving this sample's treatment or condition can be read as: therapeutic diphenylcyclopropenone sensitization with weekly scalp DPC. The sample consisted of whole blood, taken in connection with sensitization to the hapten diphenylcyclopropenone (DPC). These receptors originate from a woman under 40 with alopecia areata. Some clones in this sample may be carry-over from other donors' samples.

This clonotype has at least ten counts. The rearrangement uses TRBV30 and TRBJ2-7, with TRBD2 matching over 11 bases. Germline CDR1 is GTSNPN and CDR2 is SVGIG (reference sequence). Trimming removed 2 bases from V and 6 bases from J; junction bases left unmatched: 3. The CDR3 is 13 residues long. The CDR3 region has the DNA TGTGCCTGGAGTACCGGGACTAGCGGCGAGCAGTACTTC. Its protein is CAWSTGTSGEQYF.

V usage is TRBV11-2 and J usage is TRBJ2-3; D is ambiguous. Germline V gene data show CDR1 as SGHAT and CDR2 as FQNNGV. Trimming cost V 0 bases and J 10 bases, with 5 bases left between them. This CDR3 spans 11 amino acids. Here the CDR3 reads CASSLEESQYF. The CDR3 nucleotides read TGTGCCAGCAGCTTAGAAGAGTCGCAGTATTTT.

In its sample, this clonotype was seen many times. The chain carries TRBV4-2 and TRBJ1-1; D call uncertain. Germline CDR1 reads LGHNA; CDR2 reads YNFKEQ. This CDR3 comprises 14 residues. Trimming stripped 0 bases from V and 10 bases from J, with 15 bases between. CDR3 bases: TGTGCCAGCAGCCAAGATCCTAGATCGGTTGCAGCTTTCTTT. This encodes CASSQDPRSVAAFF.

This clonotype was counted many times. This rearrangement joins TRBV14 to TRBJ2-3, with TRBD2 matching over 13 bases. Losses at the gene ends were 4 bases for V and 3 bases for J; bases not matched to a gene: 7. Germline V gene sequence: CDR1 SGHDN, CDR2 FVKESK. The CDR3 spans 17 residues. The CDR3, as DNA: TGTGCCAGCAGCCGAGGGACTAGCGGGGATGGGACAGATACGCAGTATTTT. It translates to CASSRGTSGDGTDTQYF.

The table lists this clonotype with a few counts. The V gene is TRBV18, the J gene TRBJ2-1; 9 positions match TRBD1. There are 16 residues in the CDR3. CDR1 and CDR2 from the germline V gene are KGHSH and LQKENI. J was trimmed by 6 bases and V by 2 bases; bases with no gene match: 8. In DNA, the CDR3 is TGTGCCAGCTCACCAAACCGGGACAGGGCCGTCAATGAGCAGTTCTTC. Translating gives CASSPNRDRAVNEQFF.

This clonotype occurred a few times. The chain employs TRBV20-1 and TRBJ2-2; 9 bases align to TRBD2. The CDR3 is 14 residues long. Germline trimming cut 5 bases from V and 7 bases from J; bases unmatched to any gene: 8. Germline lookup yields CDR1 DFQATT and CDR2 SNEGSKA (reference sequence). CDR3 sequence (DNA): TGCAGTGCTGATACGGGACTAGCTGTCGGGGAGCTGTTTTTT. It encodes CSADTGLAVGELFF.

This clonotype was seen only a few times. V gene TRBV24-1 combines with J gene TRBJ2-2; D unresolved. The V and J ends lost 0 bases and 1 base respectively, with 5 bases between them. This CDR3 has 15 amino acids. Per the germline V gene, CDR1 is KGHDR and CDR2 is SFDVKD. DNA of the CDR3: TGTGCCACCAGTGATTTGAGAGGGAACACCGGGGAGCTGTTTTTT. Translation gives CATSDLRGNTGELFF.

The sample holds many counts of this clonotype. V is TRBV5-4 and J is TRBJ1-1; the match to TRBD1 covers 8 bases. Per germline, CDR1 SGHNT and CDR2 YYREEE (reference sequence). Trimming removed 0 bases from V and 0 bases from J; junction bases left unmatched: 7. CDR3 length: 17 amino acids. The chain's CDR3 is CASSLDNWDRLNTEAFF. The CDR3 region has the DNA TGTGCCAGCAGCTTGGATAATTGGGACAGGTTGAACACTGAAGCTTTCTTT.

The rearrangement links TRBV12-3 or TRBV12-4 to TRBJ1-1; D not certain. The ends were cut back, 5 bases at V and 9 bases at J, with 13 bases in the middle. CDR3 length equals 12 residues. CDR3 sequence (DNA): TGTGCCAGCAGTCCCACCTTGGGAAAAGCTTTCTTT. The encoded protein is CASSPTLGKAFF.

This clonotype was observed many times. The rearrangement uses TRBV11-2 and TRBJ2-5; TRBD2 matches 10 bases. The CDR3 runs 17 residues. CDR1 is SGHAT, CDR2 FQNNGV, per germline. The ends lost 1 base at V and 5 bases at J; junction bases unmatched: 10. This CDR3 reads CASSLGISSGGEETQYF. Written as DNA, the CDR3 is TGTGCCAGCAGCTTAGGAATATCTAGCGGGGGCGAGGAGACCCAGTACTTC. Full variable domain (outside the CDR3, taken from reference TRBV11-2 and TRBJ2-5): EAGVAQSPRYKIIEKRQSVAFWCNPISGHATLYWYQQILGQGPKLLIQFQNNGVVDDSQLPKDRFSAERLKGVDSTLKIQPAKLEDSAVYLCASSLGISSGGEETQYFGPGTRLLVL.

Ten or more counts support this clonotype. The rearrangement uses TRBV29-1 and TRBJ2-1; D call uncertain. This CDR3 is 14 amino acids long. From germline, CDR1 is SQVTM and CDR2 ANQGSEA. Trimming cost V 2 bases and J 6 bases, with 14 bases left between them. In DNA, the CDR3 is TGCAGCGTTGAAAAGCTGAACGTCCCCAATGAGCAGTTCTTC. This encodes CSVEKLNVPNEQFF.

This chain's CDR3 is CASSFSGSGVYGYTF. The CDR3 bases are TGTGCCAGCAGCTTCAGTGGGAGTGGAGTCTATGGCTACACCTTC. This rearrangement joins TRBV12-3 or TRBV12-4 to TRBJ1-2; no clear D. The length of the CDR3 is 15 residues. The ends were cut back, 6 bases at V and 4 bases at J, with 18 bases in the middle.

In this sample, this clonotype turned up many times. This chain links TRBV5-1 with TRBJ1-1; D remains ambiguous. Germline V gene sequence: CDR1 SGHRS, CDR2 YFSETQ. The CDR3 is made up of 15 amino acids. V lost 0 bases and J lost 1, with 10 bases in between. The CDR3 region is CASSLAPSGNTEAFF. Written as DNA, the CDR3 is TGCGCCAGCAGCTTGGCCCCCTCGGGGAACACTGAAGCTTTCTTT.

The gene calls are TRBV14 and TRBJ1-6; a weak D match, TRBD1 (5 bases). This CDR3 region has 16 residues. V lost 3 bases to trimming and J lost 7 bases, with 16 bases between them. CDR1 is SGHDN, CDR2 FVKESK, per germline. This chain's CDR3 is CASSQAGLAMNSPLHF. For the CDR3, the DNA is TGTGCCAGCAGCCAGGCGGGACTCGCGATGAATTCACCCCTCCACTTT.

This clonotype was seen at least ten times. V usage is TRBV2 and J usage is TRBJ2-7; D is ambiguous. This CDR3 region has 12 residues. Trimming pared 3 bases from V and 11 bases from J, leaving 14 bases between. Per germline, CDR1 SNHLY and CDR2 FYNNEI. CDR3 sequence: CASSDSELRKYV. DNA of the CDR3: TGTGCCAGCAGTGACAGTGAACTAAGAAAGTACGTC.

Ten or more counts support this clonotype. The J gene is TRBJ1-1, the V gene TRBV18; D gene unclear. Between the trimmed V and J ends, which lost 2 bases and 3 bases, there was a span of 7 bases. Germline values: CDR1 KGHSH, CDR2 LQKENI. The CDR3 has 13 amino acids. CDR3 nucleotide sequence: TGTGCCAGCTCACCAGAATCATACACTGAAGCTTTCTTT. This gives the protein CASSPESYTEAFF.

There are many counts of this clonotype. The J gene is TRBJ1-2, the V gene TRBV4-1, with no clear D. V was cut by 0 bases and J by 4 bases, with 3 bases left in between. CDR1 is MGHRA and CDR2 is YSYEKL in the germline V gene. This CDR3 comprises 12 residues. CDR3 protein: CASSQDRYGYTF. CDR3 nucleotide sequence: TGCGCCAGCAGCCAAGATCGCTATGGCTACACCTTC.

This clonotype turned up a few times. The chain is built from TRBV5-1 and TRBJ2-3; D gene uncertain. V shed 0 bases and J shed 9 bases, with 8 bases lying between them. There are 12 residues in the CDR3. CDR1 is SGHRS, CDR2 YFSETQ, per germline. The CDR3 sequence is CASSLDLETQYF. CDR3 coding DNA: TGCGCCAGCAGCTTGGATTTAGAAACGCAGTATTTT.

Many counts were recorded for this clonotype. The CDR3 loop reads CASSQDLRQQETQYF. CDR3 sequence (DNA): TGTGCCAGCAGCCAAGATTTGCGGCAGCAAGAGACCCAGTACTTC. J is TRBJ2-5 and V is TRBV3-1; D unresolved. V lost 0 bases and J lost 2, with 10 bases in between. The V gene's germline CDR1 is LGHDT and CDR2 YNNKEL (reference sequence). The CDR3 covers 15 residues.

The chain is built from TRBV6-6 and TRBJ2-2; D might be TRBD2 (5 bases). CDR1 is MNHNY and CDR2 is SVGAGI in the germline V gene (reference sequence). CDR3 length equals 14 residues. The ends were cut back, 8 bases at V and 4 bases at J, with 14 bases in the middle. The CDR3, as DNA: TGTGCCAGCCGCCGGGGAACGGCCACCGGGGAGCTGTTTTTT. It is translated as CASRRGTATGELFF.

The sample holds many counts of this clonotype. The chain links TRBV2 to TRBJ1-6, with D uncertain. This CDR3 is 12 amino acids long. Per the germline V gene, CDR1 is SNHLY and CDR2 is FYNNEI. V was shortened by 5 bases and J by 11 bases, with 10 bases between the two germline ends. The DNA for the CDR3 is TGTGCCAGCAGTCTTACCAATCCACCCCTCCACTTT. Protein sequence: CASSLTNPPLHF.

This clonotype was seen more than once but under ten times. CDR3: CASSLTAQGNWPQHF. CDR3 coding DNA: TGTGCCAGCAGTTTAACGGCCCAGGGGAATTGGCCCCAGCATTTT. The chain employs TRBV27 and TRBJ1-5; TRBD1 is a possible D gene (6 bases). V was pared by 2 bases and J by 9 bases, with 17 bases between. There are 15 residues in the CDR3. CDR1 is MNHEY, CDR2 SMNVEV, per germline (reference sequence).

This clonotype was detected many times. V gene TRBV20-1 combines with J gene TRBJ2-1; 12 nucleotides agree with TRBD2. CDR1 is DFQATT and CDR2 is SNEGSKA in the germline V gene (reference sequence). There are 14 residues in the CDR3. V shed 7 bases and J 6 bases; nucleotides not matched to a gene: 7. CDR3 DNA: TGCAGTGTCCCGGGACTAGCGGGCTCCAATGAGCAGTTCTTC. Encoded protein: CSVPGLAGSNEQFF.

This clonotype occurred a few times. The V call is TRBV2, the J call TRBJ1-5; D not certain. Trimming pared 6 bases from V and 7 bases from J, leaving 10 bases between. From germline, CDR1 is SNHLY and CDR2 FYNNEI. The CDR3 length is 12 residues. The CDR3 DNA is TGTGCCAGCAGCACAGCGGGACAGCCCCAGCATTTT. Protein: CASSTAGQPQHF.

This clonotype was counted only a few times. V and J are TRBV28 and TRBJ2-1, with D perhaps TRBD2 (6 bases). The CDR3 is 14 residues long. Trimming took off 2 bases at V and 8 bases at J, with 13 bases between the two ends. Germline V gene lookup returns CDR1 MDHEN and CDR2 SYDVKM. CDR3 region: CASSLIGRDDEQFF. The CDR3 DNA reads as TGTGCCAGCAGTTTAATCGGGAGAGACGATGAGCAGTTCTTC.

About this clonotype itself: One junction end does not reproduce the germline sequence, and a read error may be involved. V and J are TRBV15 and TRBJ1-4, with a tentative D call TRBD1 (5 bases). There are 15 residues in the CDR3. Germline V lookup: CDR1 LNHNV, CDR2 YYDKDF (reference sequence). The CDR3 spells CATSRDPGGNEKLYF. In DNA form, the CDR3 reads TGTGCCACCAGCAGAGATCCGGGGGGTAATGAAAAACTGTATTTT.

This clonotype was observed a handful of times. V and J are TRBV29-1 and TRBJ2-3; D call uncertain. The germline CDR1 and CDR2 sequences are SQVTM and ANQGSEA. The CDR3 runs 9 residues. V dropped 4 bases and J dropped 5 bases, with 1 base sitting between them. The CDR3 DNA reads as TGCAGCGTTGGAGATACGCAGTATTTT. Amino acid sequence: CSVGDTQYF.

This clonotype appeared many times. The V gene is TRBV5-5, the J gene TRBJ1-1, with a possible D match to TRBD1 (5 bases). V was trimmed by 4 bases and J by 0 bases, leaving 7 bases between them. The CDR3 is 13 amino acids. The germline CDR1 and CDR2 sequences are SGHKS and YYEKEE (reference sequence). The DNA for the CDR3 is TGTGCCAGCAGCGGACACTTGAACACTGAAGCTTTCTTT. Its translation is CASSGHLNTEAFF.

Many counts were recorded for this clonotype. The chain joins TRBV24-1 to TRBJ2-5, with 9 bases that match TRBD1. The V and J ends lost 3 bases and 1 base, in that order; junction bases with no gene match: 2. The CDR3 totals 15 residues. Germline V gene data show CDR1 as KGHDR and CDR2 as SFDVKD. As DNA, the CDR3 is TGTGCCACCAGTGATACGGGACAGGGCCAAGAGACCCAGTACTTC. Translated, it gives CATSDTGQGQETQYF.

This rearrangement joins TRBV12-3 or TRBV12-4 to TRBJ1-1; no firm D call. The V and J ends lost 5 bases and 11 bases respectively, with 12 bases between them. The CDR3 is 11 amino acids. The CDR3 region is CASSRRSAAFF. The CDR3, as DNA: TGTGCCAGCAGTCGTAGGTCCGCCGCTTTCTTT.

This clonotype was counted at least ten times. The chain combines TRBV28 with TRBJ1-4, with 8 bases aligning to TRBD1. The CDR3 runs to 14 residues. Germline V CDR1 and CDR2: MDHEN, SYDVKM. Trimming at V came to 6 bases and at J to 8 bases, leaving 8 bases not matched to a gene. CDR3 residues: CASRKPGQVEKLFF. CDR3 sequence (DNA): TGTGCCAGCAGGAAACCGGGACAGGTCGAAAAACTGTTTTTT.

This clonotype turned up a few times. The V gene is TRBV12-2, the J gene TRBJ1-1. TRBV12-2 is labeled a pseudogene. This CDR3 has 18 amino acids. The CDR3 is CASRLARMLEEGPTEAFF. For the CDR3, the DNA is TGTGCAAGTCGCTTAGCCCGCATGTTAGAGGAGGGCCCCACTGAAGCTTTCTTT.